Sequencing of this TCR beta chain was carried out in a study of cytomegalovirus exposure and HLA in healthy donors. Study as a whole: Drawn from HLA-typed donors, roughly 87 million unique TCRs were held in an early data release.

Germline CDR1 reads SGHAT; CDR2 reads FQNNGV. The CDR3 runs 14 residues. The V end lost 1 base, the J end lost 0 bases, and 7 bases lay between the germline ends. PCR used 60 Vbeta primers and 13 Jbeta primers. Profiling relied on immunoSEQ multiplex PCR, and the TCRdb table lists in-frame clones only, not all of them. There are about 140,000 clones in the sample; approximately 84% occur only once, and around 1.9% lies in the top ten. The study, taken as a whole, reports: According to an earlier analysis, most TCR beta V segments yielded productive rearrangements about 90% or about 30% of the time. A few V segments could not be told apart, such as TRBV6-2 and TRBV6-3, and were left out. Cytomegalovirus association was assigned to about 180 TCR beta chains.

With regard to this clone: The antigen remains unidentified.

This chain joins TRBV11-2 and TRBJ2-7; the D is unclear. The sequenced sample consisted of PBMCs. The TCR originated in a woman aged 40 to 50 in good health and CMV-seronegative. The chain's CDR3 is CASSLGAGSYEQYF. The CDR3 nucleotides read TGTGCCAGCAGCTTAGGCGCCGGCTCCTACGAGCAGTACTTC.